Below, one TCR beta chain is given with its context. This CDR3 region has 16 residues. V lost 3 bases and J 0 bases, leaving 14 bases between the germline ends. Germline V gene data show CDR1 as SEHNR and CDR2 as FQNEAQ (reference sequence). The sample originates from a study of blood T cell repertoires in COVID-19. Overall study: Sources were T cells, B-cell-depleted T cells, or PBMCs; the material itself was cDNA or gDNA.

Assay used: immunoSEQ multiplex PCR; TCRdb lists only in-frame clones, some missing. The sample lists about 280,000 clones; around 84% were seen once. The TCR was taken from a woman aged 45-59 years who had recovered from COVID-19. The source material was PBMCs or T cells enriched from blood (not recorded which). This chain connects TRBV7-9 to TRBJ1-1; D gene ambiguous. The CDR3: CASSFLTGSLNTEAFF. CDR3 bases: TGTGCCAGCAGCTTCTTAACGGGATCTTTGAACACTGAAGCTTTCTTT.